A selection of T cell receptor beta chains follows, all from one sample in a study of T-cell memory formation after mild COVID-19. TCRdb reanalysed the 5' RACE reads using MiXCR and keeps one entry per CDR3 protein. The repertoire has 250,000 to 350,000 distinct CDR3 sequences, approximately 15% of them found once; the top ten carry over 20%. Sample: PBMCs or a T cell subset sorted from them (not recorded which). These receptors all stem from a man in his late teens or twenties who had mild COVID-19 (a few samples of this study predate the infection). Cell type and time point are not known. CDR3s leave out the opening cysteine and the closing phenylalanine or tryptophan. The order of the fields is CDR3 length, clone size, V gene, CDR3 protein. Clone size appears in some rows only: once, few, many, or a class for an expanded clone.

>13|many|TRBV11-2
ASSLRTGFNNEQF
>14|many|TRBV7-9
ASGDVSGGDTGELF
>10|-|TRBV10-3
AIRDGTYEQY
>11|-|TRBV10-2
ASRRQGTGELF
>11|once|TRBV6-1
ASRRGRDQPQH
>13|few|TRBV15
ATSRGPGQLYEQY
>10|medium-sized|TRBV20-1
SAWTGNTEAF
>11|-|TRBV29-1
SVHRRNYNEQF
>13|few|TRBV7-9
ASSLGRGAALGAF
>15|few|TRBV7-2
ASRSTSARRPYNEQF
>13|many|TRBV6-6
ASSQLAGGPNEQF
>13|many|TRBV7-9
ASSPTGDGANVLT
>15|-|TRBV5-5
ASSLVGTSGGTYEQY
>11|few|TRBV11-2
AGRDPSSYEQY
>11|-|TRBV10-3
AISDWGSDTQY
>10|-|TRBV7-2
ASSLKTDTQY
>15|few|TRBV6-5
ASSPRQGTYSNQPQH
>14|-|TRBV9
ASSAWDAGGPDTQY
>9|few|TRBV10-3
ATIGSGEAF
>12|few|TRBV7-2
ASSFDRGNYGYT
>14|-|TRBV12-5
ASGTRAGGAYNEQF
>13|-|TRBV27
ASSPLGFIQETQY
>9|many|TRBV20-1
SATGSGGYT
>9|-|TRBV12-5
ASGSSYEQY
>14|-|TRBV5-1
ASSIGQVVSTDTQY
>14|-|TRBV4-3
ASSQEYRSRTGELF
>13|-|TRBV5-6
ASSSADRPNQPQH
>13|few|TRBV7-2
ASSQPGLAGAGQF
>15|few|TRBV7-2
ASSVSGANPLHNEQF
>15|-|TRBV4-3
ASSQDGSRGRQETQY
>13|-|TRBV5-1
ASSLDRVAIGGYT
>10|-|TRBV7-9
ASSITGYGYT
>14|few|TRBV7-7
ASSGIAGGPVETQY
>13|-|TRBV6-2/TRBV6-3
ASMFGGQSNQPQH
>11|-|TRBV4-3
ASSQGKGYEQF
>11|many|TRBV6-2/TRBV6-3
ASTQGTVGELF
>9|-|TRBV27
ASRWGGLAF
>12|many|TRBV5-1
ASCPRGNDYEQY
>12|-|TRBV28
ASRGADSLHGYT
>13|few|TRBV5-1
ASSLLAGGPNEQF
>13|few|TRBV5-1
ASTLQASNTGELF
>10|-|TRBV6-5
ASSQGADEQY
>11|few|TRBV20-1
SARFSRNQPQH
>10|few|TRBV3-1
ASSHEDQPQH
>12|-|TRBV7-2
ASRSGDSATEAF
>12|-|TRBV12-3/TRBV12-4
ASSRQGGQETQY
>12|few|TRBV28
ASRVGQVFSPLH
>16|few|TRBV7-2
ASSLGGAGGPVTDTQY
>12|few|TRBV6-5
ASSRVRDVQPQH
>15|-|TRBV4-1
ASRGPVGGPPTGELF
>13|many|TRBV12-3/TRBV12-4
ASSPSSFPQETQY
>10|few|TRBV4-1
ASSPTGHEQY
>14|few|TRBV7-2
ASSSQQGNGNQPQH
>11|many|TRBV5-1
ASSLGDTDTQY
>13|-|TRBV2
ASSEARGANEKLF